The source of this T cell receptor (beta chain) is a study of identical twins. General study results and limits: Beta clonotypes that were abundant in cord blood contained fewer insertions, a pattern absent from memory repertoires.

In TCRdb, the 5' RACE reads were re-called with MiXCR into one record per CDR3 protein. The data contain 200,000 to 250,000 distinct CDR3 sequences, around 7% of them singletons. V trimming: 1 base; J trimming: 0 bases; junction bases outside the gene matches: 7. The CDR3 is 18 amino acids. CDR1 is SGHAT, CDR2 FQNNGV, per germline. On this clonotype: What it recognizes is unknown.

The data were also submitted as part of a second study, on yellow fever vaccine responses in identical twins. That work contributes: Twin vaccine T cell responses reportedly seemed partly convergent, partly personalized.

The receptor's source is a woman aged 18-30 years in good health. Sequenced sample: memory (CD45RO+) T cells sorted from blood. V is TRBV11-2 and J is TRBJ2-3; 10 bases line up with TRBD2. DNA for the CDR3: TGTGCCAGCAGCTTAGTTAGGGCTAGCGGGGGAAGCACAGATACGCAGTATTTT. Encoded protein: CASSLVRASGGSTDTQYF. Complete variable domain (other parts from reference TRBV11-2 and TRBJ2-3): EAGVAQSPRYKIIEKRQSVAFWCNPISGHATLYWYQQILGQGPKLLIQFQNNGVVDDSQLPKDRFSAERLKGVDSTLKIQPAKLEDSAVYLCASSLVRASGGSTDTQYFGPGTRLTVL.